This record looks at one T cell receptor beta chain sequence and its context. The data derive from a study of T cell responses to AZD1222 COVID-19 vaccine. Assay used: immunoSEQ multiplex PCR; TCRdb lists only in-frame clones, some missing. The sample contains about 130,000 clones, roughly nine tenths of which appear only once. The ends were cut back, 0 bases at V and 0 bases at J, with 9 bases in the middle. There are 15 residues in the CDR3. Per the germline V gene, CDR1 is GTSNPN and CDR2 is SVGIG (reference sequence). The sequence was obtained from an adult in good health. The sample in question was peripheral blood, obtained on day 0 of AZD1222 vaccination. V and J are TRBV30 and TRBJ1-5; D is uncertain. CDR3 protein: CAWSVGRNSNQPQHF. The CDR3 nucleotides read TGTGCCTGGAGTGTAGGGCGAAATAGCAATCAGCCCCAGCATTTT.